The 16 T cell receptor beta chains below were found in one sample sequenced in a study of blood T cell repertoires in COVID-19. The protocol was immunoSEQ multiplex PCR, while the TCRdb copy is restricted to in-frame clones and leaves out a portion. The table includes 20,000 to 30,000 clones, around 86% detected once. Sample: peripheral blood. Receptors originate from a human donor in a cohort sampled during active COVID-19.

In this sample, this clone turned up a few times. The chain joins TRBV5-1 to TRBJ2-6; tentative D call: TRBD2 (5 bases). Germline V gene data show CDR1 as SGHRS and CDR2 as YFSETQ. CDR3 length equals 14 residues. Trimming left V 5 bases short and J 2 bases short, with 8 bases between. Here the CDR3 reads CASRRETGANVLTF. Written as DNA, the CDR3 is TGCGCCAGCAGAAGGGAGACTGGGGCCAACGTCCTGACTTTC.

In nucleotides, the CDR3 is TGTGCCAGCAGCCAGGGCTCCTACGAGCAGTACTTC. Protein: CASSQGSYEQYF. The chain combines TRBV28 with TRBJ2-7; TRBD1 is a possible D gene (5 bases). The CDR3 covers 12 residues. CDR1 is MDHEN and CDR2 is SYDVKM in the germline V gene. The V gene lost 6 bases and the J gene lost 0 bases, with 6 bases spanning the gap.

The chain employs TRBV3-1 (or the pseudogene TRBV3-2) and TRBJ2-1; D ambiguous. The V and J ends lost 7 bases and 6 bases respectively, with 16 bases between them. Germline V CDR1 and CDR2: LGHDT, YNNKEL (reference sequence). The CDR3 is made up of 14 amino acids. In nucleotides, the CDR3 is TGTGCCAGCACCAGTAGAGTCGACTCCAATGAGCAGTTCTTC. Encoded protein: CASTSRVDSNEQFF.

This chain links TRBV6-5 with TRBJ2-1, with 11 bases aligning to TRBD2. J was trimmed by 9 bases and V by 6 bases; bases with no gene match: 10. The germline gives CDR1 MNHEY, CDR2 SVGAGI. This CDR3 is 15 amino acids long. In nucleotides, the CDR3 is TGTGCCAGCAGAGATAGCGGGAGGGTTTTGGGTGAGCAGTTCTTC. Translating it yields CASRDSGRVLGEQFF.

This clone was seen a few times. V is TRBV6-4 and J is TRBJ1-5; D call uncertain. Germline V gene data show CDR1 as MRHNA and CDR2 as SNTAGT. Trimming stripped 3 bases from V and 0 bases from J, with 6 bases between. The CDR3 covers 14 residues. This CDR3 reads CASSDSHSNQPQHF. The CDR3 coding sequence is TGTGCCAGCAGTGATAGCCATAGCAATCAGCCCCAGCATTTT.

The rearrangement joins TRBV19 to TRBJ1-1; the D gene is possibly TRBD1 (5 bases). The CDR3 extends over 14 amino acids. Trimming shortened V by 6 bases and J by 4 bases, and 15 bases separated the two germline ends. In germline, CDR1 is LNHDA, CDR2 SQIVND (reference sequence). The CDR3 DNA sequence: TGTGCCAGTAGATCGGGGGGGATTGGCACTGAAGCTTTCTTT. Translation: CASRSGGIGTEAFF.

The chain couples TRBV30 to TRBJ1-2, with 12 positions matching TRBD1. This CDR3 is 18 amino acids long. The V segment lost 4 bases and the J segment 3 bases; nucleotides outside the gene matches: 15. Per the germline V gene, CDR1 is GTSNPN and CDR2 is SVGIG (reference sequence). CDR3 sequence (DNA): TGTGCCTGGACCTCAAAGGGGACAGGGGGCGGTCACTACTATGGCTACACCTTC. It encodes CAWTSKGTGGGHYYGYTF.

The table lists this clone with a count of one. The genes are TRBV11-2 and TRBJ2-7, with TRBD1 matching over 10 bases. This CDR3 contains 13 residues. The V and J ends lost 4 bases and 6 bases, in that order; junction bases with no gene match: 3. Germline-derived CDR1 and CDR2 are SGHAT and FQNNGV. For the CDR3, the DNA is TGTGCCAGCAGCTCGGACAGGGGGGGCGAGCAGTACTTC. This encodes CASSSDRGGEQYF.

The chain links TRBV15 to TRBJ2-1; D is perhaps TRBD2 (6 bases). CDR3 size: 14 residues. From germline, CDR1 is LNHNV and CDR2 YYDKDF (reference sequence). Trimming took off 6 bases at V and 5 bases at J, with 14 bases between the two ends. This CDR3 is CATSHGRGDNEQFF. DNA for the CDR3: TGTGCCACCAGTCACGGGAGAGGGGACAATGAGCAGTTCTTC. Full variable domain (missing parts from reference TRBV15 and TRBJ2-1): DAMVIQNPRYQVTQFGKPVTLSCSQTLNHNVMYWYQQKSSQAPKLLFHYYDKDFNNEADTPDNFQSRRPNTSFCFLDIRSPGLGDTAMYLCATSHGRGDNEQFFGPGTRLTVL.

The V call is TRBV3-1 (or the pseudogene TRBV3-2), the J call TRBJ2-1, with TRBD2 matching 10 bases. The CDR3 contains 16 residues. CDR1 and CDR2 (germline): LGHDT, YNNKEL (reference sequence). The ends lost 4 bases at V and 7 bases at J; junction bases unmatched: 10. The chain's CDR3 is CASSPSASGGGNEQFF. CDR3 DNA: TGTGCCAGCAGCCCCTCCGCAAGCGGGGGGGGAAATGAGCAGTTCTTC.

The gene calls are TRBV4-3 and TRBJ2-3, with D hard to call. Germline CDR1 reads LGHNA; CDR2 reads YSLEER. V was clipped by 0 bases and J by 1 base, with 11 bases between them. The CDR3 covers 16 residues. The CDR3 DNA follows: TGCGCCAGCAGCCAAGATGTAAGCGCCGGCACAGATACGCAGTATTTT. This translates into CASSQDVSAGTDTQYF.

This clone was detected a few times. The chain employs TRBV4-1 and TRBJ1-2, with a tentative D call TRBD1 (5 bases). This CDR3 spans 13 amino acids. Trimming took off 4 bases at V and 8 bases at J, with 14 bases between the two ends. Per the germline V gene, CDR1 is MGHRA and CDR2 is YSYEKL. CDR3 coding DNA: TGCGCCAGCAGCCCGACAGCTCCGAACGGCTACACCTTC. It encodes CASSPTAPNGYTF.

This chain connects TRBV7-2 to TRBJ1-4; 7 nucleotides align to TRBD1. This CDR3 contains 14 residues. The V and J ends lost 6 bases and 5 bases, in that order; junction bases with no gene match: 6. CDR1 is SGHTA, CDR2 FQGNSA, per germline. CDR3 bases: TGTGCCAGCAGGGGCGGGGACAGAAATGAAAAACTGTTTTTT. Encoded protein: CASRGGDRNEKLFF.

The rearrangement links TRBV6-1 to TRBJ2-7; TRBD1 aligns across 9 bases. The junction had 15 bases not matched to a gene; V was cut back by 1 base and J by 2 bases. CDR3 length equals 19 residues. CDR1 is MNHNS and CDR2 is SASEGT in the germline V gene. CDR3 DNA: TGTGCCAGCAGTGAAGTCATGAGGCAAGGACAGGGGACCCCCTACGAGCAGTACTTC. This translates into CASSEVMRQGQGTPYEQYF.

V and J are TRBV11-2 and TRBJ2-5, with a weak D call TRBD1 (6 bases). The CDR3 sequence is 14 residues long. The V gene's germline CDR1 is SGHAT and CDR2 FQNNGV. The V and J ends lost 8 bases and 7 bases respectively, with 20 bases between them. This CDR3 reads CASQQGRGPGTQYF. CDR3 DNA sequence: TGTGCCAGCCAACAGGGACGAGGCCCGGGGACCCAGTACTTC.

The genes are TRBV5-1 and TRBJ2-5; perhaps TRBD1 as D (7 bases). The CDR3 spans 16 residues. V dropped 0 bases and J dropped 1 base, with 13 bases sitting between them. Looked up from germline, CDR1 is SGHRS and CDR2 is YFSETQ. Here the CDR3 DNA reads TGCGCCAGCAGCTTGGGGCAGGGGGGATTCCAAGAGACCCAGTACTTC. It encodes CASSLGQGGFQETQYF. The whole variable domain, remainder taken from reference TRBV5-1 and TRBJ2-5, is KAGVTQTPRYLIKTRGQQVTLSCSPISGHRSVSWYQQTPGQGLQFLFEYFSETQRNKGNFPGRFSGRQFSNSRSEMNVSTLELGDSALYLCASSLGQGGFQETQYFGPGTRLLVL.